The clone carrying this T cell receptor (beta chain) was detected many times. Its antigen remains unidentified. Trimming cost V 1 base and J 0 bases, with 9 bases left between them. Per germline, CDR1 SQVTM and CDR2 ANQGSEA. CDR3 length: 14 amino acids. TCRdb processed the 5' RACE reads anew with MiXCR; each CDR3 protein has one entry. The table has 350,000 to 400,000 distinct CDR3 sequences, roughly 30% seen once. The source of the sample is a study of identical twins' blood T cells. The study, taken as a whole, reports: Twins shared more top CDR3 clonotypes than unrelated donors did. Twins shared about as many clonotypes as their cloneset sizes predicted.

The clonotype originates from a woman aged 18 to 55 in good health. The chain has TRBV29-1 and TRBJ1-1, with a possible D match to TRBD1 (5 bases). The sample taken for sequencing was PBMCs. CDR3 amino acids: CSVEVPGVNTEAFF. The CDR3 bases are TGCAGCGTTGAAGTTCCGGGGGTGAACACTGAAGCTTTCTTT.